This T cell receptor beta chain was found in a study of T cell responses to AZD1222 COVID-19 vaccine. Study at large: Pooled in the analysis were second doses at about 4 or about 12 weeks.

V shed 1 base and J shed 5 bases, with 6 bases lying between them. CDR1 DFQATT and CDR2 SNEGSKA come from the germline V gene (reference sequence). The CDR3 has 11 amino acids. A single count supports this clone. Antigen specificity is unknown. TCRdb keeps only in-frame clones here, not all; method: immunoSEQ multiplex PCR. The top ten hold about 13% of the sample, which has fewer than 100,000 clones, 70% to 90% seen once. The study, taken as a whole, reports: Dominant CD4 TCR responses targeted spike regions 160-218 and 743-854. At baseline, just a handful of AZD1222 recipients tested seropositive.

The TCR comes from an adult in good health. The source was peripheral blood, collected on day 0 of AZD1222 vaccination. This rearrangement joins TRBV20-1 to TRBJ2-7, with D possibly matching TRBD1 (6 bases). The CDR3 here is CSARGDNEQYF. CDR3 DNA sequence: TGCAGTGCTAGAGGGGACAACGAGCAGTACTTC.